This TCR beta chain was sequenced for a study of blood T cell repertoires in COVID-19. This clone was seen more than once but under ten times. The V gene end was trimmed by 10 bases and the J gene end by 2 bases; junction bases not matched to a gene: 5. CDR3 length: 14 amino acids. Germline-derived CDR1 and CDR2 are LNHDA and SQIVND (reference sequence). The repertoire was sequenced with immunoSEQ multiplex PCR; TCRdb's copy has only in-frame clones and lacks some. The profile shows 200,000 to 300,000 clones, 70% to 90% of them singletons. The material sequenced was PBMCs or T cells enriched from blood (not recorded which). This clonotype was sampled from a woman aged 40-49 years with acute COVID-19. V is TRBV19 and J is TRBJ2-3; TRBD2 agrees at 11 bases. The CDR3 coding sequence is TGTGCCACTTCGACTAGCGGGAACACAGATACGCAGTATTTT. Translation: CATSTSGNTDTQYF. Full variable domain (remainder filled in from reference TRBV19 and TRBJ2-3): DGGITQSPKYLFRKEGQNVTLSCEQNLNHDAMYWYRQDPGQGLRLIYYSQIVNDFQKGDIAEGYSVSREKKESFPLTVTSAQKNPTAFYLCATSTSGNTDTQYFGPGTRLTVL.